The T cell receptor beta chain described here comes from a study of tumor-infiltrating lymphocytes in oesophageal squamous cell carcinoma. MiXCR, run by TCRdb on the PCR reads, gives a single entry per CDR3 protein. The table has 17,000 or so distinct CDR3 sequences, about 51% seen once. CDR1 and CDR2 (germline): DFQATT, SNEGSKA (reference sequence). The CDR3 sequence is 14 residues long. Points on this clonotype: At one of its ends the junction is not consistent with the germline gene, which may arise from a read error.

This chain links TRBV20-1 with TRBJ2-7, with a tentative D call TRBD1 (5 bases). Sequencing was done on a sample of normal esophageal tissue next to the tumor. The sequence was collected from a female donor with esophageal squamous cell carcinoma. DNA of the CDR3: TGCAGTGCTAGCCAAGGGGCCGGATCCTACGAGCAGTACTTT. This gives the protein CSASQGAGSYEQYF.